This T cell receptor (beta chain) is drawn from a study of blood T cell repertoires in COVID-19. In the study overall: PBMCs, B-cell-depleted T cells, or T cells provided the cDNA or gDNA that made up the material.

Germline-derived CDR1 and CDR2 are MGHDK and SYGVNS. The V end lost 1 base, the J end lost 7 bases, and 7 bases lay between the germline ends. The CDR3 consists of 12 residues. Original methodology: Reference gene primer amplification in the assay estimated nucleated cell counts. Assay: immunoSEQ multiplex PCR; the TCRdb copy retains only in-frame clones and omits some. D and trimming come from the DNA, and the V and J calls and clone size come from that table. The sample consists of some 180,000 clones, roughly 80% of them appearing once. This clone has a handful of counts. The J gene is TRBJ1-2, the V gene TRBV25-1; D ambiguous. Sequencing was performed on peripheral blood. The receptor comes from a man in his sixties with acute or convalescent COVID-19. CDR3 in amino acids: CASSESSGGYTF. Written as DNA, the CDR3 is TGTGCCAGCAGTGAATCCTCCGGTGGCTACACCTTC.